A selection of T cell receptor beta chains follows, all from one sample in a study of CD8+CD57+ T cells in acquired aplastic anemia. TCRdb fed the reads into MiXCR, producing one record per CDR3 protein. The profile shows under 200,000 distinct CDR3 sequences, 40% to 50% of them singletons. What was sequenced was sorted CD4+, CD8+, or CD8+CD57+ T cells (not recorded which) from PBMCs. The receptors shown here come from a human donor with aplastic anemia. The CDR3 runs from the conserved cysteine through the conserved F or W. Fields, in order: D gene, V gene, clone size, J gene, CDR3 protein, CDR3 DNA. A D gene is named only where the DNA matches it firmly. Not every row has a clone size; where given, it reads once, few, many or a size class.

-	TRBV6-5	few	TRBJ2-2	CASSYSRGRGTGELFF	TGTGCCAGCAGTTACTCGAGAGGGCGGGGCACCGGGGAGCTGTTTTTT
TRBD2	TRBV11-2	many	TRBJ2-5	CASSFSGRGYQETQYF	TGTGCCAGCAGCTTTAGCGGGAGAGGGTACCAAGAGACCCAGTACTTC
-	TRBV5-6	many	TRBJ1-5	CASAQGDQPQHF	TGTGCCAGCGCACAGGGAGATCAGCCCCAGCATTTT
-	TRBV12-3/TRBV12-4	many	TRBJ2-7	CASSLISSTGIHYEQYF	TGTGCCAGCAGTTTAATCTCAAGTACAGGTATTCACTACGAGCAGTACTTC
TRBD2	TRBV5-4	many	TRBJ2-7	CASSSGTSFVYEQYF	TGTGCCAGCAGCTCGGGGACTAGTTTTGTCTACGAGCAGTACTTC
-	TRBV20-1	-	TRBJ1-1	CSARVGVRGLGTEAFF	TGCAGTGCTAGAGTCGGCGTTCGGGGGCTGGGCACTGAAGCTTTCTTT
TRBD1	TRBV6-1	-	TRBJ2-7	CASRTGVVPWEQYF	TGTGCCAGCAGAACAGGGGTAGTACCGTGGGAGCAGTACTTC
-	TRBV11-3	-	TRBJ1-1	CASSLVGMDTEAFF	TGTGCCAGCAGCTTAGTCGGGATGGACACTGAAGCTTTCTTT
TRBD1	TRBV25-1	-	TRBJ2-1	CASNPGGTYNEQFF	TGTGCCAGCAACCCAGGGGGCACCTACAATGAGCAGTTCTTC
TRBD2	TRBV7-2	few	TRBJ2-2	CASSLSGSYTGELFF	TGTGCCAGCAGCCTTAGCGGGAGTTACACCGGGGAGCTGTTTTTT
TRBD2	TRBV6-2/TRBV6-3	-	TRBJ2-1	CASSYGTSGITGSYNEQFF	TGTGCCAGCAGTTACGGGACTAGCGGGATAACGGGCTCCTACAATGAGCAGTTCTTC
TRBD2	TRBV4-2	-	TRBJ2-1	CASSIPAGSYNEQFF	TGTGCCAGCAGCATTCCAGCGGGGTCCTACAATGAGCAGTTCTTC
TRBD2	TRBV2	once	TRBJ2-5	CASRETSGAPVTQYF	TGTGCCAGCAGGGAGACTAGCGGAGCCCCAGTGACCCAGTACTTC
TRBD1	TRBV10-2	-	TRBJ1-2	CASREPGQGYGYTF	TGCGCCAGCAGGGAACCGGGACAGGGCTATGGCTACACCTTC
-	TRBV29-1	few	TRBJ1-1	CSVVGPNTEAFF	TGCAGCGTTGTGGGCCCAAACACTGAAGCTTTCTTT
-	TRBV10-3	many	TRBJ2-7	CAISESGQQTYEQYF	TGTGCCATCAGTGAAAGTGGGCAGCAGACCTACGAGCAGTACTTC
TRBD2	TRBV27	-	TRBJ2-7	CASTSSGSSEQYF	TGTGCCAGCACTTCTAGCGGGAGCTCCGAGCAGTACTTC
-	TRBV3-1	-	TRBJ1-2	CASSQVGVVNYGYTF	TGTGCCAGCAGCCAAGTGGGGGTTGTAAACTATGGCTACACCTTC
-	TRBV7-2	-	TRBJ2-7	CASSPPPGEQYF	TGTGCCAGCAGCCCCCCTCCAGGCGAGCAGTACTTC
TRBD2	TRBV6-5	many	TRBJ2-7	CASSYSPAGVGQYF	TGTGCCAGCAGTTACTCCCCAGCGGGAGTGGGGCAGTACTTC
-	TRBV7-2	medium-sized	TRBJ1-2	CASSPSPSYGYTF	TGTGCCAGCAGCCCGTCCCCTAGCTATGGCTACACCTTC
-	TRBV5-6	many	TRBJ2-3	CASSLGAGNTDTQYF	TGTGCCAGCAGCTTGGGGGCAGGGAATACAGATACGCAGTATTTT
TRBD1	TRBV9	many	TRBJ2-7	CASSPDGQGYEQYF	TGTGCCAGCAGCCCCGACGGACAGGGCTACGAGCAGTACTTC
-	TRBV15	many	TRBJ2-2	CATNHPQGGRGELFF	TGTGCCACCAACCATCCCCAGGGTGGGAGAGGGGAGCTGTTTTTT
-	TRBV10-3	-	TRBJ2-5	CAISDPDAGNQETQYF	TGTGCCATCAGTGATCCGGACGCCGGGAACCAAGAGACCCAGTACTTC
-	TRBV12-3/TRBV12-4	many	TRBJ2-7	CASSSPQGGEQYF	TGTGCCAGCAGTTCCCCCCAGGGCGGCGAGCAGTACTTC
-	TRBV2	-	TRBJ1-2	CASSETGRGNGYTF	TGTGCCAGCAGTGAAACAGGACGAGGTAATGGCTACACCTTC
-	TRBV15	-	TRBJ1-2	CATSRDAAERNYGYTF	TGTGCCACCAGCAGAGACGCGGCGGAACGTAACTATGGCTACACCTTC
TRBD1	TRBV7-6	-	TRBJ2-3	CASSLGQGLAQTDTQYF	TGTGCCAGCAGCTTAGGACAGGGCCTCGCTCAGACAGATACGCAGTATTTT
TRBD1	TRBV12-3/TRBV12-4	many	TRBJ2-7	CASSFWTGQFSYEQYF	TGTGCCAGCAGTTTCTGGACGGGACAGTTCTCCTACGAGCAGTACTTC
-	TRBV12-3/TRBV12-4	many	TRBJ1-2	CASSYFGTFDGYTF	TGTGCCAGCAGTTATTTTGGGACCTTCGATGGCTACACCTTC
-	TRBV7-3	many	TRBJ1-1	CASGGTEAFF	TGTGCCAGCGGGGGGACTGAAGCTTTCTTT
-	TRBV29-1	few	TRBJ2-3	CSARTPYTDTQYF	TGCAGCGCCCGGACGCCATACACAGATACGCAGTATTTT
-	TRBV20-1	-	TRBJ2-3	CSAPLADTQYF	TGCAGTGCGCCTCTAGCAGATACGCAGTATTTT
-	TRBV9	-	TRBJ2-2	CASSPTKTGELFF	TGTGCCAGCAGCCCTACTAAGACCGGGGAGCTGTTTTTT
-	TRBV30	many	TRBJ2-7	CAWSVAYEQYF	TGTGCCTGGAGTGTCGCCTACGAGCAGTACTTC
-	TRBV30	-	TRBJ1-1	CAWVMNTEAFF	TGTGCCTGGGTCATGAACACTGAAGCTTTCTTT
-	TRBV7-7	-	TRBJ2-6	CASSAGANVLTF	TGTGCTAGCTCCGCTGGGGCCAACGTCCTGACTTTC
TRBD2	TRBV5-1	-	TRBJ2-5	CASSGLAGEETQYF	TGCGCCAGCAGCGGACTAGCGGGGGAGGAGACCCAGTACTTC
-	TRBV7-9	-	TRBJ2-1	CATGNSYNEQFF	TGTGCCACCGGTAATTCCTACAATGAGCAGTTCTTC